This TCR beta chain came from a study of blood T cell repertoires in COVID-19. Overall study context: Specimens from acute and convalescent COVID-19 originated in the United States, Italy and Spain. PBMCs, B-cell-depleted T cells, or T cells were the source of the cDNA or gDNA that made up the material.

Produced via immunoSEQ multiplex PCR; TCRdb's table is partial and in-frame only. The table has 310,000 or so clones, about 90% seen once. Seattle participants joined during active infection and were tracked over time. The sequenced sample was peripheral blood. This receptor was taken from a woman aged 25 to 39 with COVID-19, enrolled during active disease.

In nucleotides, the CDR3 is TGTGCCAGCAGCTTAGTGGGGGCATTCGTGAGTGAGCAGTTCTTC. It codes for CASSLVGAFVSEQFF. The chain couples TRBV11-2 to TRBJ2-1, with D perhaps TRBD1 (6 bases). This CDR3 has 15 amino acids. Trimming stripped 1 base from V and 9 bases from J, with 16 bases between. Germline V gene sequence: CDR1 SGHAT, CDR2 FQNNGV. Full variable domain (missing parts from reference TRBV11-2 and TRBJ2-1): EAGVAQSPRYKIIEKRQSVAFWCNPISGHATLYWYQQILGQGPKLLIQFQNNGVVDDSQLPKDRFSAERLKGVDSTLKIQPAKLEDSAVYLCASSLVGAFVSEQFFGPGTRLTVL.